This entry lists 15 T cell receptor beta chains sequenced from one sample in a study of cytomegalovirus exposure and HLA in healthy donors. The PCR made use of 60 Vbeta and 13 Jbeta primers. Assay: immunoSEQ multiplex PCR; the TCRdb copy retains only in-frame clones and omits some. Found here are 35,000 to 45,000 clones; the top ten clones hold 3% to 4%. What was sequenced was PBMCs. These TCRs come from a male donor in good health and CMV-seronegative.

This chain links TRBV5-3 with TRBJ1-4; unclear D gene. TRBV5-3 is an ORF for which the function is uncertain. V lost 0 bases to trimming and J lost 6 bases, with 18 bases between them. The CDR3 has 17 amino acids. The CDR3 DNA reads TGTGCCAGAAGCTTGGGAGGGCCGGCTACTTGTCATGAAAAACTGTTTTTT. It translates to CARSLGGPATCHEKLFF.

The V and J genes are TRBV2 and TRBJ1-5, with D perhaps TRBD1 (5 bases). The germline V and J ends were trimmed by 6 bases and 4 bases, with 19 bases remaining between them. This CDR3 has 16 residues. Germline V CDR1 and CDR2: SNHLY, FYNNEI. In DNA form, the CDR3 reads TGTGCCAGCAGGAACCCCGGGACGGGGGAAAATCAGCCCCAGCATTTT. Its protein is CASRNPGTGENQPQHF. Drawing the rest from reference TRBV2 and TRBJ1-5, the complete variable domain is EPEVTQTPSHQVTQMGQEVILRCVPISNHLYFYWYRQILGQKVEFLVSFYNNEISEKSEIFDDQFSVERPDGSNFTLKIRSTKLEDSAMYFCASRNPGTGENQPQHFGDGTRLSIL.

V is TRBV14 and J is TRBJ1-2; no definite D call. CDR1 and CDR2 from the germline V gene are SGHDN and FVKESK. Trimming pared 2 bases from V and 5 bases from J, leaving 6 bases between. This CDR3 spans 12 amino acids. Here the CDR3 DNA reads TGTGCCAGCAGCCAAACAGTGTATGGCTACACCTTC. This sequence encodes CASSQTVYGYTF.

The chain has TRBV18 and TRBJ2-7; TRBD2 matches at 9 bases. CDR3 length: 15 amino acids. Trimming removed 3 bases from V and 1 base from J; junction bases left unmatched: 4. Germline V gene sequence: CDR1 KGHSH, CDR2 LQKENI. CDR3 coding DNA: TGTGCCAGCTCACCGGCTAGCGGGGAATCCTACGAGCAGTACTTC. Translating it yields CASSPASGESYEQYF.

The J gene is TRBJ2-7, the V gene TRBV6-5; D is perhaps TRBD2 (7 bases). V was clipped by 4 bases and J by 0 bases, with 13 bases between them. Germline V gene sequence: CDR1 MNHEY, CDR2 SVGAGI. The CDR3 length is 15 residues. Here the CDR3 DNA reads TGTGCCAGCAGTTCCGAGGCGGGGGCCTCCTACGAGCAGTACTTC. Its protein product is CASSSEAGASYEQYF.

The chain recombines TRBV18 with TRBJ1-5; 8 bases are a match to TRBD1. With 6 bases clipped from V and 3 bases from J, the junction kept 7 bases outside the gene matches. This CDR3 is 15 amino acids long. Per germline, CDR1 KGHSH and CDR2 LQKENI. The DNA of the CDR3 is TGTGCCAGCTCGCCTGGGACAGGAAACAATCAGCCCCAGCATTTT. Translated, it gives CASSPGTGNNQPQHF.

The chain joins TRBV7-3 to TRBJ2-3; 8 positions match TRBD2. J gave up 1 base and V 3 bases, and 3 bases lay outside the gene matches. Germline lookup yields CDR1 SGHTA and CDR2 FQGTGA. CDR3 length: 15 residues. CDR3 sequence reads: CASSLGLVGTDTQYF. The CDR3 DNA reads TGTGCCAGCAGCTTGGGACTAGTGGGCACAGATACGCAGTATTTT.

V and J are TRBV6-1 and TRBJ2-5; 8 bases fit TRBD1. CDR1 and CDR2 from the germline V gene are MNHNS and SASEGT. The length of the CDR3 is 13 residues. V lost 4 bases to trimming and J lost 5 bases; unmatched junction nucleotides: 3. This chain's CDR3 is CASSVQGVETQYF. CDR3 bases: TGTGCCAGCAGTGTACAGGGGGTGGAGACCCAGTACTTC.

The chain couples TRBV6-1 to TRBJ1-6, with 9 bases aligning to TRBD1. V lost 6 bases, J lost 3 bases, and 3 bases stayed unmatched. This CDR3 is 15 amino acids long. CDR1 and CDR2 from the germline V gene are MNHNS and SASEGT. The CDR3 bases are TGTGCCAGCAGCACGGACAGGGGCTATAATTCACCCCTCCACTTT. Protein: CASSTDRGYNSPLHF.

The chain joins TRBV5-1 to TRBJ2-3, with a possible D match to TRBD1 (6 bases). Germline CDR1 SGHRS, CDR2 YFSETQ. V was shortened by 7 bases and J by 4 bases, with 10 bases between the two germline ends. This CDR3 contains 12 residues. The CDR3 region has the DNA TGCGCCAGCCGAACAGGGTCAGATACGCAGTATTTT. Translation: CASRTGSDTQYF.

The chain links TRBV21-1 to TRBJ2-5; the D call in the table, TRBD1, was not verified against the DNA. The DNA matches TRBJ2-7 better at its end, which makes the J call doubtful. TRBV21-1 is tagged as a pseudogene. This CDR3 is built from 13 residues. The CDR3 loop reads CASTGQGVYEQYF. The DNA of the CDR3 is TGTGCCAGTACGGGACAGGGCGTGTACGAGCAGTACTTC.

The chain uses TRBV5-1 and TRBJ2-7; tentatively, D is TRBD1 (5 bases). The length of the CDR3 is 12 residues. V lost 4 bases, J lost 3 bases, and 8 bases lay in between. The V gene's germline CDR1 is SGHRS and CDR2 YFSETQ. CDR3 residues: CASSVDSYEQYF. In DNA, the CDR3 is TGCGCCAGCAGCGTAGACAGCTACGAGCAGTACTTC.

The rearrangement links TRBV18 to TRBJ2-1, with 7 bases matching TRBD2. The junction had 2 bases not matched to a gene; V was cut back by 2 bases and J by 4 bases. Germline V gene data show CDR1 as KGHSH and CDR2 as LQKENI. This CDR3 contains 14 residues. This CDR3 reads CASSPAGGYNEQFF. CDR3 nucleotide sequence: TGTGCCAGCTCACCAGCCGGGGGGTACAATGAGCAGTTCTTC.

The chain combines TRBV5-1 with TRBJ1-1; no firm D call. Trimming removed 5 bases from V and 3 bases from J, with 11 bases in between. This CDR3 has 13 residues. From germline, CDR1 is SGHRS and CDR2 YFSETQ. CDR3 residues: CASRAGVDTEAFF. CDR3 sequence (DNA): TGCGCCAGCAGAGCCGGGGTGGACACTGAAGCTTTCTTT.

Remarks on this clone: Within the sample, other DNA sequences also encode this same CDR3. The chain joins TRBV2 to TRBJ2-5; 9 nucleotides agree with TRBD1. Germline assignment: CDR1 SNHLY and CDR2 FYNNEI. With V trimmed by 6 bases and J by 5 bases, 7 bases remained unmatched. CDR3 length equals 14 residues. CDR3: CASRATGGRETQYF. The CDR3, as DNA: TGTGCCAGCAGGGCGACAGGGGGACGGGAGACCCAGTACTTC.